Listed here is a single T cell receptor (beta chain). How the authors handled the data: Amplification of reference gene primers provided the estimated nucleated cell counts. Clones were sequenced by immunoSEQ multiplex PCR, and TCRdb holds only the in-frame ones, with some missing. V, J and clone size are taken as reported in that table, and D and trimming were inferred from the DNA itself. This sample has roughly 120,000 clones, with 80% to 90% found just once. The data belong to a study of blood T cell repertoires in COVID-19. Background on the study: Acute-phase and convalescent COVID-19 samples originated in the United States, Italy and Spain. Sample material is recorded as cDNA or gDNA derived from T cells, B-cell-depleted T cells, or PBMCs.

J was trimmed by 2 bases and V by 3 bases; bases with no gene match: 6. CDR1 and CDR2 (germline): SGHTA, FQGNSA. The CDR3 runs 18 residues. Sequencing was done on a sample of peripheral blood. This chain uses TRBV7-2 with TRBJ2-1; 14 bases are shared with TRBD2. The sequence was collected from a human donor in a cohort sampled during active COVID-19. CDR3 coding DNA: TGTGCCAGCAGCTTTCGGACTAGCGGGGGGTCACCCTACAATGAGCAGTTCTTC. Its translation is CASSFRTSGGSPYNEQFF.